A single sample gave rise to the 11 T cell receptor beta chains below, sequenced in a study of glioma-infiltrating T cells after dendritic cell vaccination. The repertoire was sequenced with immunoSEQ multiplex PCR; TCRdb's copy has only in-frame clones and lacks some. The sample holds fewer than 75,000 clones, around 81% seen once. Sequenced material: blood, taken before dendritic cell vaccination. Receptor source: a human donor with glioblastoma.

The chain carries TRBV2 and TRBJ1-1, with D perhaps matching TRBD1 (6 bases). The germline V gene encodes CDR1 SNHLY and CDR2 FYNNEI. The CDR3 length is 14 residues. V was clipped by 4 bases and J by 1 base, with 10 bases between them. In nucleotides, the CDR3 is TGTGCCAGCAGTGGACAGGTACGGAACACTGAAGCTTTCTTT. It is translated as CASSGQVRNTEAFF.

The chain uses TRBV4-1 and TRBJ2-7; 7 bases are a match to TRBD1. V lost 3 bases and J lost 2; bases outside the gene matches: 10. The germline gives CDR1 MGHRA, CDR2 YSYEKL. This CDR3 comprises 16 residues. CDR3 coding DNA: TGCGCCAGCAGCCAGGCCCCGGGACAGAAGACCTACGAGCAGTACTTC. This encodes CASSQAPGQKTYEQYF.

This sequence joins TRBV5-6 and TRBJ2-1; tentatively, D is TRBD1 (5 bases). Trimming cost V 6 bases and J 4 bases, with 14 bases left between them. Germline CDR1 and CDR2: SGHDT and YYEEEE. The CDR3 has 14 residues. CDR3 in DNA: TGTGCCAGCATTAGTAGGACATTATACAATGAGCAGTTCTTC. Translated, it gives CASISRTLYNEQFF.

The genes are TRBV5-5 and TRBJ2-7; tentative D call: TRBD1 (5 bases). There are 13 residues in the CDR3. Trimming pared 4 bases from V and 2 bases from J, leaving 10 bases between. The germline gives CDR1 SGHKS, CDR2 YYEKEE (reference sequence). The CDR3 DNA is TGTGCCAGCAGCCTGCAGGGCCCCTACGAGCAGTACTTC. This encodes CASSLQGPYEQYF. Variable domain in full (rest from reference TRBV5-5 and TRBJ2-7): DAGVTQSPTHLIKTRGQQVTLRCSPISGHKSVSWYQQVLGQGPQFIFQYYEKEERGRGNFPDRFSARQFPNYSSELNVNALLLGDSALYLCASSLQGPYEQYFGPGTRLTVT.

The chain uses TRBV6-5 and TRBJ1-2, with no clear D. The V and J ends lost 6 bases and 1 base respectively, with 9 bases between them. The CDR3 loop spans 13 amino acids. Germline V CDR1 and CDR2: MNHEY, SVGAGI. CDR3 DNA: TGTGCCAGCAGCGTCCAGTTTAACTATGGCTACACCTTC. It encodes CASSVQFNYGYTF.

This clone was detected only once. The chain employs TRBV6-6 and TRBJ2-7; 7 bases align to TRBD1. Germline assignment: CDR1 MNHNY and CDR2 SVGAGI (reference sequence). After removal of 3 bases from V and 5 bases from J, the junction contained 1 base not matched to a gene. This CDR3 has 12 amino acids. The CDR3 coding sequence is TGTGCCAGCAGTTATACAGGGGACGAGCAGTACTTC. Translated, it gives CASSYTGDEQYF.

The V gene is TRBV13, the J gene TRBJ1-6, with TRBD1 matching over 7 bases. Germline V gene sequence: CDR1 PRHDT, CDR2 FYEKMQ (reference sequence). J was trimmed by 5 bases and V by 0 bases; bases with no gene match: 1. The CDR3 is 15 amino acids. The CDR3 nucleotides read TGTGCCAGCAGCTTAGGTGACAGGGATAATTCACCCCTCCACTTT. Protein: CASSLGDRDNSPLHF.

V gene TRBV7-3 combines with J gene TRBJ2-3, with 9 bases that match TRBD2. Germline CDR1 SGHTA, CDR2 FQGTGA. The CDR3 spans 16 residues. The V and J ends lost 0 bases and 5 bases, in that order; junction bases with no gene match: 6. The CDR3 nucleotides are TGTGCCAGCAGCTTAACCCCTGCGGGGGGGCAAGATACGCAGTATTTT. This sequence encodes CASSLTPAGGQDTQYF. Looking up the rest from reference TRBV7-3 and TRBJ2-3 gives the full variable domain: GAGVSQTPSNKVTEKGKYVELRCDPISGHTALYWYRQSLGQGPEFLIYFQGTGAADDSGLPNDRFFAVRPEGSVSTLKIQRTERGDSAVYLCASSLTPAGGQDTQYFGPGTRLTVL.

The chain employs TRBV19 and TRBJ1-5; tentative D call: TRBD1 (5 bases). Trimming removed 5 bases from V and 7 bases from J, with 12 bases in between. The CDR3 length is 13 residues. Germline lookup yields CDR1 LNHDA and CDR2 SQIVND (reference sequence). The CDR3 is CASSSGARQPQHF. CDR3 bases: TGTGCCAGTAGTTCTGGGGCCAGGCAGCCCCAGCATTTT.

This chain uses TRBV4-2 with TRBJ2-1, with a tentative D call TRBD2 (5 bases). The V and J ends lost 0 bases and 5 bases respectively, with 8 bases between them. The CDR3 sequence is 14 residues long. CDR1 LGHNA and CDR2 YNFKEQ come from the germline V gene. The CDR3 spells CASSQDTGNNEQFF. The CDR3, as DNA: TGTGCCAGCAGCCAAGATACGGGGAACAATGAGCAGTTCTTC.

The V gene is TRBV6-1, the J gene TRBJ2-1, with TRBD1 matching over 7 bases. V was clipped by 3 bases and J by 0 bases; unmatched bases: 2. The germline gives CDR1 MNHNS, CDR2 SASEGT. The CDR3 covers 15 residues. Here the CDR3 reads CASSEGQSSYNEQFF. The CDR3 DNA follows: TGTGCCAGCAGTGAGGGACAGAGCTCCTACAATGAGCAGTTCTTC.